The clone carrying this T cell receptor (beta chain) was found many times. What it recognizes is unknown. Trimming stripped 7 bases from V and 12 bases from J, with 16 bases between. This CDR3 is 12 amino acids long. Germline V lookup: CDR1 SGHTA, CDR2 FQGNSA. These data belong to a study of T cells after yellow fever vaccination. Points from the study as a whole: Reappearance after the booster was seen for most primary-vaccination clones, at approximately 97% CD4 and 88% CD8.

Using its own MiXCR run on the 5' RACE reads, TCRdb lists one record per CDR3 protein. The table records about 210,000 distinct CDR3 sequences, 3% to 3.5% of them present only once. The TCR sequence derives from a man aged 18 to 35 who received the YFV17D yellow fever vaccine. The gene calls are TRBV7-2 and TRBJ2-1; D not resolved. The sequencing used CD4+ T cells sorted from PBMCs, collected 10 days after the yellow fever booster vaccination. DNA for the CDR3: TGTGCCAGCACCCTCCAAGGGTTTAGGCAGTTCTTC. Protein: CASTLQGFRQFF.